The 32 T cell receptor beta chains given below trace back to one sample, sequenced in a study of CD8+ T cells in alopecia areata. Cells that came from pooled cutaneous lymph nodes were sorted using CD4, CD8alpha, NKG2D, NKG2ACE and other markers. Sequencing used cDNA as its template, made by extracting RNA and reverse transcribing it. Sequencing was performed with immunoSEQ multiplex PCR; in TCRdb, only in-frame clones are kept and a portion is missing. The table lists over 250,000 clones, no singletons, with roughly 1.2% in the top ten. Sequenced input: CD4+ T cells sorted from a lymph node. These receptors all stem from a C3H/HeJ mouse with alopecia areata. MHC haplotype of the mouse line: H2-k.

In its sample, this clone was seen a few times. The gene names given are mouse names. This CDR3 is CASSETGVDTEVFF. The sequenced part of the CDR3 DNA is TGTGCCAGCAGTGAGACAGGGGTGGACACA. The chain has TRBV13-1 and TRBJ1-1; 8 nucleotides align to TRBD1. From the germline J gene comes the end of the CDR3, since the read stops 4 residues before it. The CDR3 length is 14 residues. Germline trimming cut 2 bases from V and 3 bases from J; bases unmatched to any gene: 3. CDR1 is NSHNY, CDR2 SYGAGN, per germline.

A few counts support this clone. The listed genes are named as in mouse. The DNA read from the CDR3 is TGCACCTGCAGTGCAGTCAGGGAGTTTTATAATTCGCCC. Its translation: CTCSAVREFYNSP. The full CDR3 reads CTCSAVREFYNSPLYF. This rearrangement joins TRBV1 to TRBJ1-6; possibly TRBD1 for D (5 bases). Sequencing ends 3 residues short of the CDR3 end; the germline J gene provides the rest. TRBJ1-6 is reported as an ORF; its role is uncertain. Germline CDR1 and CDR2: NSQYPW and LRSPGD (reference sequence). This CDR3 region has 16 residues. Trimming stripped 1 base from V and 4 bases from J, with 11 bases between.

In the case of this clone: Mouse gene names and germline throughout. Read coverage stops 4 residues before the CDR3 terminus; the germline J gene supplies the remainder. The rearrangement uses TRBV13-1 and TRBJ2-2, with D maybe TRBD2 (6 bases). Germline V gene data show CDR1 as NSHNY and CDR2 as SYGAGN. The V and J ends lost 5 bases and 2 bases respectively, with 10 bases between them. CDR3 size: 14 residues. Incomplete CDR3 DNA: TGTGCCAGCAGGCCGGGACTCAACACCGGG. Amino acid sequence: CASRPGLNTG. The CDR3 in full is CASRPGLNTGQLYF.

Regarding this clone: Germline and genes here are mouse. The observed sequence ends 4 residues before the CDR3 terminus, with the missing tail filled in from the germline J gene. The chain joins TRBV13-1 to TRBJ2-7; 9 bases fit TRBD1. Germline CDR1 and CDR2: NSHNY and SYGAGN. This CDR3 has 13 amino acids. The covered CDR3 bases are TGTGCCAGCACCGGGACAGGGAGGGAT. It is translated as CASTGTGRD. The entire CDR3 protein is CASTGTGRDEQYF.

This clone was seen only a few times. The gene symbols are mouse symbols. The read gets to within 3 residues of the CDR3 end, and the germline J gene fills in the rest. This specimen includes other DNA sequences encoding the same CDR3. The genes are TRBV5 and TRBJ1-6; 7 bases line up with TRBD1. TRBJ1-6 is an ORF for which the function is uncertain. CDR1 LGHNA and CDR2 YNLKQL come from the germline V gene (reference sequence). The V segment lost 8 bases and the J segment 5 bases; nucleotides outside the gene matches: 3. The CDR3 runs 13 residues. CDR3 in amino acids: CASSGTDNSPLYF. The CDR3 bases that were read are TGTGCCAGCTCTGGGACAGATAATTCGCCC.

This clone was counted only a few times. Genes and germline come from the mouse. The read ends 4 residues early relative to the CDR3; the germline J gene fills the gap. This same CDR3 is encoded by further DNA sequences in the sample. V gene TRBV13-1 combines with J gene TRBJ2-7; 7 bases are a match to TRBD2. The germline V gene encodes CDR1 NSHNY and CDR2 SYGAGN. V was pared by 0 bases and J by 2 bases, with 5 bases of the junction left unmatched. The CDR3 extends over 15 amino acids. CDR3 protein: CASSDARTGAYEQYF. CDR3 bases read: TGTGCCAGCAGTGATGCAAGGACTGGAGCCTAT.

Turning to this clone: Gene names and germline refer to mouse. The CDR3 DNA, read in part, is TGTGCCAGCGGTGATGCGGGGGGGACAACAAACTCC. Translating gives CASGDAGGTTNS. In full, the CDR3 reads CASGDAGGTTNSDYTF. The chain recombines TRBV13-2 with TRBJ1-2; possibly TRBD1 for D (6 bases). The CDR3 is cut off 4 residues early in the read; its end comes from the germline J gene. The CDR3 has 16 residues. Per the germline V gene, CDR1 is NNHNN and CDR2 is SYGAGS (reference sequence). Trimming removed 0 bases from V and 0 bases from J, with 12 bases in between.

With respect to this clone: Germline and genes here are mouse. The sequenced fragment ends 4 residues before the CDR3 boundary, so the rest is inferred from the germline J gene. The rearrangement links TRBV1 to TRBJ1-2; D possibly corresponds to TRBD1 (5 bases). Germline CDR1 and CDR2: NSQYPW and LRSPGD (reference sequence). This CDR3 has 15 residues. The ends were cut back, 1 base at V and 0 bases at J, with 9 bases in the middle. Incomplete CDR3 DNA: TGCACCTGCAGTGCAGCGGACACTTCAAACTCC. Its translation is CTCSAADTSNS. The CDR3 as a whole reads CTCSAADTSNSDYTF. Full variable domain (remainder filled in from reference TRBV1 and TRBJ1-2): VTLLEQNPRWRLVPRGQAVNLRCILKNSQYPWMSWYQQDLQKQLQWLFTLRSPGDKEVKSLPGADYLATRVTDTELRLQVANMSQGRTLYCTCSAADTSNSDYTFGSGTRLLVI.

Remarks on this clone: The gene names given are mouse names. The DNA ends 4 residues before the CDR3 does, and the rest of the CDR3 is filled in from the germline J gene. The chain recombines TRBV13-3 with TRBJ2-2, with TRBD1 identical over 11 bases. The V gene end was trimmed by 2 bases and the J gene end by 4 bases; junction bases not matched to a gene: 1. There are 15 residues in the CDR3. Germline V gene sequence: CDR1 NNHDY, CDR2 SYVADS. The sequenced CDR3 bases are TGTGCCAGCAGTGAGGACAGGGGGCCCACCGGG. Translating it yields CASSEDRGPTG. The whole CDR3 sequence reads CASSEDRGPTGQLYF.

This clone came up a few times. All gene names here are mouse names. The sequenced fragment ends 3 residues before the CDR3 boundary, so the rest is inferred from the germline J gene. The chain is built from TRBV19 and TRBJ1-6; TRBD1 matches at 8 bases. TRBJ1-6 belongs to the ORF category, with a function that is uncertain. Germline V CDR1 and CDR2: FNHDT, SITEND (reference sequence). Germline trimming cut 4 bases from V and 4 bases from J; bases unmatched to any gene: 1. This CDR3 region has 14 residues. CDR3 DNA (partial): TGTGCCAGCAGTTGGACAGGGTATAATTCGCCC. This codes for CASSWTGYNSP. The full CDR3 protein reads CASSWTGYNSPLYF.

This clone was observed a handful of times. The listed genes are named as in mouse. The missing CDR3 end, 4 residues past where the read stops, is filled in from the germline J gene. Other DNA sequences of this sample code for an identical CDR3. The chain recombines TRBV5 with TRBJ2-7; 7 bases fit TRBD1. The CDR3 is 14 amino acids. V shed 4 bases, J shed 0 bases, and the junction held 3 bases outside the gene matches. Germline CDR1 is LGHNA and CDR2 is YNLKQL (reference sequence). The chain's CDR3 is CASSRQGSSYEQYF. CDR3 DNA (partial): TGTGCCAGCAGCCGACAGGGTAGCTCCTAT.

In this sample, this clone turned up a few times. Gene names and germline match the mouse. The sample contains more than one DNA sequence encoding this CDR3. Incomplete CDR3 DNA: TGTGCCAGCAGCTCGGGACAAAACACCGGG. The encoded protein is CASSSGQNTG. The whole CDR3 region reads CASSSGQNTGQLYF. V is TRBV13-3 and J is TRBJ2-2, with D possibly TRBD1 on 6 matching bases. The read ends 4 residues shy of where the CDR3 ends; the end is completed using the germline J gene. V gave up 5 bases and J gave up 1 base, with 9 bases separating them. This CDR3 spans 14 amino acids. The V gene's germline CDR1 is NNHDY and CDR2 SYVADS.

About this clone itself: Each gene name is a mouse one. The read ends 4 residues early relative to the CDR3; the germline J gene fills the gap. Distinct nucleotide sequences in the sample also encode this CDR3. The J gene is TRBJ2-1, the V gene TRBV31; 10 bases align to TRBD2. Germline V gives CDR1 GKSSPN, CDR2 SITVG. The CDR3 spans 16 residues. The V and J ends lost 0 bases and 0 bases, in that order; junction bases with no gene match: 2. CDR3 bases read: TGTGCCTGGAGTCTAGGGACTGGGGTTAACTATGCT. Translating gives CAWSLGTGVNYA. The CDR3, in full, reads CAWSLGTGVNYAEQFF.

This clone was picked up a small number of times. Gene names follow the mouse nomenclature. Coverage ceases 4 residues before the CDR3 finishes, and the germline J gene fills in the end. The rearrangement uses TRBV17 and TRBJ2-4, with a possible D match to TRBD2 (6 bases). This CDR3 spans 15 amino acids. Germline lookup yields CDR1 MNHDT and CDR2 YYDKIL. Trimming took 3 bases from V and 0 from J, leaving 10 bases between them. The CDR3 spells CASSRRGLSQNTLYF. Partial CDR3 DNA: TGTGCTAGCAGTAGGCGGGGACTTAGTCAAAAC.

In its sample, this clone was seen a few times. Each gene name is a mouse one. Read coverage stops 4 residues before the CDR3 terminus; the germline J gene supplies the remainder. The chain couples TRBV5 to TRBJ1-2, with 11 bases matching TRBD1. The CDR3 extends over 16 amino acids. V was clipped by 2 bases and J by 2 bases; unmatched bases: 4. CDR1 is LGHNA and CDR2 is YNLKQL in the germline V gene (reference sequence). The sequenced part of the CDR3 DNA is TGTGCCAGCAGCCAAACCAGGGACAGGGGGAACTCC. The encoded protein is CASSQTRDRGNS. The CDR3 in full is CASSQTRDRGNSDYTF.

A note on this clone: Gene names follow the mouse nomenclature. The CDR3 end lies 4 residues beyond the end of the read and is filled in from the germline J gene. The chain joins TRBV5 to TRBJ2-5, with 9 positions matching TRBD2. V dropped 1 base and J dropped 2; count of bases not matched to a gene: 1. Germline CDR1 and CDR2: LGHNA and YNLKQL (reference sequence). There are 15 residues in the CDR3. The CDR3 sequence: CASSQAGGVQDTQYF. The part of the CDR3 DNA that was read is TGTGCCAGCAGCCAAGCTGGGGGGGTCCAAGAC.

Turning to this clone: Genes and germline come from the mouse. The CDR3 end lies 4 residues beyond the end of the read and is filled in from the germline J gene. The chain links TRBV19 to TRBJ2-1; a possible D gene is TRBD2 (6 bases). Germline V gene sequence: CDR1 FNHDT, CDR2 SITEND (reference sequence). The CDR3 runs to 16 residues. The V end was cut by 1 base, the J end by 0 bases, with 11 bases between. The CDR3 loop reads CASSIPPGLNYAEQFF. CDR3 DNA (partial): TGTGCCAGCAGTATACCCCCGGGACTTAACTATGCT.

The table lists this clone with a few counts. Gene names and germline match the mouse. The read ends 4 residues early relative to the CDR3; the germline J gene fills the gap. V is TRBV19 and J is TRBJ2-7; D may be TRBD1 (5 bases). This CDR3 is built from 11 residues. Per germline, CDR1 FNHDT and CDR2 SITEND (reference sequence). The sequenced part of the CDR3 DNA is TGTGCCAGCAGTCGACAGAAT. Translation: CASSRQN. In full, the CDR3 is CASSRQNEQYF. The full variable domain, with the rest looked up from reference TRBV19 and TRBJ2-7, is GGIITQTPKFLIGQEGQKLTLKCQQNFNHDTMYWYRQDSGKGLRLIYYSITENDLQKGDLSEGYDASREKKSSFSLTVTSAQKNEMAVFLCASSRQNEQYFGPGTRLTVL.

A note on this clone: Any gene name here is a mouse gene name. The read ends 4 residues early relative to the CDR3; the germline J gene fills the gap. Other DNA sequences in this specimen translate into the identical CDR3. The gene calls are TRBV5 and TRBJ2-3; 7 bases match TRBD2. The V gene end was trimmed by 6 bases and the J gene end by 0 bases; junction bases not matched to a gene: 6. CDR1 and CDR2 (germline): LGHNA, YNLKQL (reference sequence). The CDR3 covers 15 residues. The CDR3 spells CASSQSGGSAETLYF. The part of the CDR3 DNA that was read is TGTGCCAGCAGTCAATCTGGGGGTAGTGCAGAA.

Concerning this clone: Gene names follow the mouse nomenclature. Incomplete CDR3 DNA: TGTGCCAGCAGTGATGCATCACTGGGGAACTATGCT. Amino acids: CASSDASLGNYA. The entire CDR3 reads CASSDASLGNYAEQFF. V is TRBV13-3 and J is TRBJ2-1; 7 bases map to TRBD2. Read data end 4 residues before the CDR3 end; the end is taken from the germline J gene. V was pared by 0 bases and J by 1 base, with 4 bases of the junction left unmatched. CDR1 and CDR2 from the germline V gene are NNHDY and SYVADS. The CDR3 covers 16 residues.

This clone has a handful of counts. The listed genes are named as in mouse. The read gets to within 4 residues of the CDR3 end, and the germline J gene fills in the rest. The identical CDR3 is also encoded by other nucleotide sequences in the sample. The genes are TRBV19 and TRBJ2-3, with D tentatively TRBD2 (6 bases). CDR1 is FNHDT and CDR2 is SITEND in the germline V gene (reference sequence). This CDR3 has 14 amino acids. Trimming took off 2 bases at V and 0 bases at J, with 7 bases between the two ends. The CDR3 reads CASSMGTSAETLYF. The sequenced part of the CDR3 DNA is TGTGCCAGCAGTATGGGGACTAGTGCAGAA.

This clone has only a few counts. Gene names and germline refer to mouse. The read halts 4 residues ahead of the CDR3 end, with the missing end drawn from the germline J gene. This chain joins TRBV13-1 and TRBJ2-7, with D hard to call. Trimming took off 0 bases at V and 1 base at J, with 5 bases between the two ends. The germline gives CDR1 NSHNY, CDR2 SYGAGN. CDR3 size: 13 residues. Partial CDR3 DNA: TGTGCCAGCAGTGATGCATTTTCCTAT. Translation gives CASSDAFSY. The complete CDR3 protein is CASSDAFSYEQYF.

As regards this clone: Gene labels here are mouse ones. The CDR3 goes on 4 residues after the read ends, and that part is filled in from the germline J gene. The chain is built from TRBV13-2 and TRBJ1-2; tentatively, D is TRBD1 (5 bases). Germline CDR1 and CDR2: NNHNN and SYGAGS (reference sequence). CDR3 length: 12 residues. CDR3 bases read: TGTGCCAGCGGTGATTTGGGGGGC. It translates to CASGDLGG. The full-length CDR3 reads as CASGDLGGDYTF.

This clone appeared a few times. Here the gene names and germline are mouse. The CDR3 goes on 4 residues after the read ends, and that part is filled in from the germline J gene. This chain connects TRBV1 to TRBJ2-7; 8 nucleotides line up with TRBD2. This CDR3 is 14 amino acids long. From germline, CDR1 is NSQYPW and CDR2 LRSPGD (reference sequence). Partial CDR3 DNA: TGCACCTGCAGTGCAGATCCGGGGGGGCAT. It yields the protein CTCSADPGGH. The whole CDR3 region reads CTCSADPGGHEQYF.

Concerning this clone itself: The gene symbols are mouse symbols. The sequenced fragment ends 4 residues before the CDR3 boundary, so the rest is inferred from the germline J gene. The chain is built from TRBV19 and TRBJ2-1; 8 positions match TRBD2. The CDR3 totals 15 residues. V gave up 4 bases and J gave up 4 bases; unmatched junction bases: 7. Germline CDR1 FNHDT, CDR2 SITEND (reference sequence). CDR3 residues: CASSSDHWGYAEQFF. CDR3 DNA (partial): TGTGCCAGCAGTTCAGACCACTGGGGGTATGCT.

Worth noting for this clone: Germline and genes: mouse. The sequenced fragment ends 4 residues before the CDR3 boundary, so the rest is inferred from the germline J gene. The chain couples TRBV13-2 to TRBJ2-7, with D perhaps matching TRBD2 (7 bases). Trimming shortened V by 2 bases and J by 0 bases, and 9 bases separated the two germline ends. Germline CDR1 and CDR2: NNHNN and SYGAGS (reference sequence). The CDR3 has 14 amino acids. The CDR3 DNA, read in part, is TGTGCCAGCGGTGACTGGGGGCTCTCCTAT. Residues: CASGDWGLSY. The whole CDR3 sequence reads CASGDWGLSYEQYF.

This clone was recorded a few times. The gene names here belong to mouse. The read ends 4 residues shy of where the CDR3 ends; the end is completed using the germline J gene. The chain is built from TRBV1 and TRBJ1-1; the D is unclear. Germline V gene data show CDR1 as NSQYPW and CDR2 as LRSPGD (reference sequence). The length of the CDR3 is 12 residues. Trimming stripped 3 bases from V and 4 bases from J, with 6 bases between. The CDR3 bases that were read are TGCACCTGCAGTGCCAGGCCCACA. Translating gives CTCSARPT. The whole CDR3 protein reads CTCSARPTEVFF.

This clone was observed a few times. The genes and germline here are from mouse. The CDR3 end lies 4 residues beyond the end of the read and is filled in from the germline J gene. The J gene is TRBJ2-5, the V gene TRBV15, with 7 bases that match TRBD2. The J segment lost 0 bases and the V segment lost 2 bases, leaving 2 bases of the junction unmatched. Germline CDR1 is SGHND and CDR2 is FRSKSL. The CDR3 is made up of 15 amino acids. The chain's CDR3 is CASSLWGVNQDTQYF. The CDR3 bases that were read are TGTGCCAGCAGTTTATGGGGGGTTAACCAAGAC. Supplemented by reference TRBV15 and TRBJ2-5, the full variable domain reads DAGVTQTPRHEVAEKGQTIILKCEPVSGHNDLFWYRQTKIQGLELLSYFRSKSLMEDGGAFKDRFKAEMLNSSFSTLKIQPTEPKDSAVYLCASSLWGVNQDTQYFGPGTRLLVL.

This clone came up a few times. Gene names are mouse gene names. Read coverage stops 4 residues before the CDR3 terminus; the germline J gene supplies the remainder. Within the sample, other DNA sequences also encode this same CDR3. V gene TRBV13-1 combines with J gene TRBJ1-2; weak D call: TRBD1 (6 bases). The CDR3 extends over 15 amino acids. Germline-derived CDR1 and CDR2 are NSHNY and SYGAGN. V lost 0 bases, J lost 0 bases, and 9 bases lay in between. The CDR3 DNA, read in part, is TGTGCCAGCAGTGATGCTGGGACACCAAACTCC. Translated, it gives CASSDAGTPNS. The full CDR3 protein is CASSDAGTPNSDYTF.

In its sample, this clone was seen a few times. The genes are named according to mouse. The read finishes 4 residues shy of the CDR3 end, and the germline J gene is used to complete it. This specimen includes other DNA sequences encoding the same CDR3. The V gene is TRBV19, the J gene TRBJ2-7; 10 bases align to TRBD2. CDR1 and CDR2 (germline): FNHDT, SITEND (reference sequence). This CDR3 has 15 residues. Trimming at V came to 4 bases and at J to 1 base, leaving 5 bases not matched to a gene. The CDR3 spells CASSSPGLGSYEQYF. The sequenced CDR3 bases are TGTGCCAGCAGTTCCCCGGGACTGGGGTCCTAT.

Notes on this clone: Mouse names are used for the genes. The DNA read from the CDR3 is TGTGCCAGCAGTCCCGGACAGCCTGGTGCAGAA. Translating it yields CASSPGQPGAE. The whole CDR3 is CASSPGQPGAETLYF. V is TRBV19 and J is TRBJ2-3; TRBD1 might be the D (6 bases). The read comes to an end 4 residues before the CDR3 does, leaving the germline J gene to fill in the end. The CDR3 spans 15 residues. Trimming stripped 4 bases from V and 1 base from J, with 13 bases between. Germline CDR1 is FNHDT and CDR2 is SITEND (reference sequence).

This clone was counted only a few times. Genes and germline come from the mouse. The CDR3 is cut off 4 residues early in the read; its end comes from the germline J gene. The chain links TRBV5 to TRBJ1-2; weak D call: TRBD1 (6 bases). Germline V gene sequence: CDR1 LGHNA, CDR2 YNLKQL (reference sequence). Trimming removed 4 bases from V and 1 base from J, with 10 bases in between. The CDR3 has 14 amino acids. The part of the CDR3 DNA that was read is TGTGCCAGCAGCCTCGGGACAAAAAACTCC. Translation gives CASSLGTKNS. The whole CDR3 sequence reads CASSLGTKNSDYTF.